The next 19 T cell receptor beta chains were all read from a single sample in a study of vaccination and CD4 T cells after COVID-19. The Oncomine TCR Beta short-read assay generated sequence data from the DNA of cultured CD4+ T cells. TCRdb independently ran MiXCR on the PCR reads; one entry per CDR3 protein. The sample records almost 20,000 distinct CDR3 sequences, about 40% being singletons. These receptors lack a known antigen. Treatment specified: roughly ten-day PBMC culture with coronavirus spike peptide pools or control peptides (ViraFEST assay). Sequenced material: CD4+ T cells from blood, cultured in vitro, taken before SARS-CoV-2 vaccination. All receptors derive from a human donor who received a COVID-19 vaccine.

This clonotype was counted a few times. This chain connects TRBV12-3 or TRBV12-4 to TRBJ1-2, with D maybe TRBD1 (6 bases). With 6 bases removed from V and 7 bases from J, the gap between germline ends came to 15 bases. The CDR3 is 13 residues long. CDR3 in amino acids: CASSTTGLGGYTF. The CDR3 DNA reads TGTGCCAGCAGCACAACAGGGCTAGGTGGCTACACCTTC.

The V call is TRBV6-1, the J call TRBJ1-2; TRBD1 aligns across 11 bases. CDR1 MNHNS and CDR2 SASEGT come from the germline V gene. Trimming removed 7 bases from V and 3 bases from J; junction bases left unmatched: 4. The CDR3 runs to 14 residues. The CDR3 nucleotides are TGTGCCAGCACTGGACAGGGGGCGTACTATGGCTACACCTTC. It yields the protein CASTGQGAYYGYTF.

The V gene is TRBV5-1, the J gene TRBJ1-2; D remains unclear. V was shortened by 0 bases and J by 2 bases, with 11 bases between the two germline ends. Germline CDR1 and CDR2: SGHRS and YFSETQ. The CDR3 loop spans 15 amino acids. The CDR3 loop is CASSLASVPNYGYTF. CDR3 sequence (DNA): TGCGCCAGCAGCTTGGCGTCCGTTCCGAACTATGGCTACACCTTC.

The J gene is TRBJ2-2, the V gene TRBV20-1; D might be TRBD2 (7 bases). CDR3 size: 17 residues. Germline lookup yields CDR1 DFQATT and CDR2 SNEGSKA (reference sequence). The V gene lost 3 bases and the J gene lost 3 bases, with 20 bases spanning the gap. DNA of the CDR3: TGCAGTGCTAGTCTGATGGGAGGGGGGAGATACACCGGGGAGCTGTTTTTT. It yields the protein CSASLMGGGRYTGELFF.

This chain links TRBV30 with TRBJ2-6; 9 bases fit TRBD1. In germline, CDR1 is GTSNPN, CDR2 SVGIG (reference sequence). CDR3 length: 16 residues. Trimming took 4 bases from V and 2 from J; bases not matched to a gene: 6. The CDR3 region is CAWTGTGQPGANVLTF. CDR3 in DNA: TGTGCCTGGACCGGGACAGGGCAACCTGGGGCCAACGTCCTGACTTTC.

The chain combines TRBV7-8 with TRBJ1-2; no clear D gene. From germline, CDR1 is SGHVS and CDR2 FQNEAQ. The CDR3 loop spans 13 amino acids. V shed 1 base and J shed 3 bases, with 6 bases lying between them. CDR3 nucleotides: TGTGCCAGCAGCTTAGAAAGGGACTATGGCTACACCTTC. It specifies CASSLERDYGYTF.

This clonotype was recorded only once. This rearrangement joins TRBV5-1 to TRBJ2-7; TRBD1 or TRBD2 may be the D gene (6 bases each). V was clipped by 2 bases and J by 7 bases, with 22 bases between them. This CDR3 contains 16 residues. Germline CDR1 SGHRS, CDR2 YFSETQ. CDR3 in DNA: TGCGCCAGCAGCTTAGGGGGGCAGGGCGGATCTGAAGAGCAGTACTTC. It translates to CASSLGGQGGSEEQYF.

The rearrangement links TRBV30 to TRBJ2-3, with 9 nucleotides matching TRBD1. Per germline, CDR1 GTSNPN and CDR2 SVGIG (reference sequence). The CDR3 totals 16 residues. The J segment lost 2 bases and the V segment lost 3 bases, leaving 9 bases of the junction unmatched. CDR3 region: CAWSSRDRVPTDTQYF. As DNA, the CDR3 is TGTGCCTGGAGCTCCCGGGACAGGGTGCCCACAGATACGCAGTATTTT.

This clonotype was recorded a few times. The chain couples TRBV19 to TRBJ1-1, with 8 bases identical to TRBD1. The CDR3 covers 16 residues. Losses at the gene ends were 7 bases for V and 1 base for J; bases not matched to a gene: 11. Germline values: CDR1 LNHDA, CDR2 SQIVND (reference sequence). The CDR3 coding sequence is TGTGCCAGTACCCCACCCTTCAGGGGGCGGAACACTGAAGCTTTCTTT. It encodes CASTPPFRGRNTEAFF.

This clonotype was picked up a small number of times. The rearrangement joins TRBV2 to TRBJ1-2, with 9 nucleotides matching TRBD1. Looked up from germline, CDR1 is SNHLY and CDR2 is FYNNEI. V lost 5 bases, J lost 4 bases, and 2 bases stayed unmatched. The CDR3 totals 13 residues. The CDR3 region has the DNA TGTGCCAGCAGTACAGGGGGCGGCTATGGCTACACCTTC. This gives the protein CASSTGGGYGYTF.

This clonotype has only a few counts. V and J are TRBV19 and TRBJ2-3; 12 nucleotides line up with TRBD2. The CDR3 length is 16 residues. Germline CDR1 is LNHDA and CDR2 is SQIVND (reference sequence). V trimming: 4 bases; J trimming: 2 bases; junction bases outside the gene matches: 4. Here the CDR3 reads CASSKRTSGDTDTQYF. CDR3 DNA: TGTGCCAGTAGTAAGCGGACTAGCGGGGACACAGATACGCAGTATTTT.

V is TRBV30 and J is TRBJ2-2; D is unresolved. Trimming took off 8 bases at V and 1 base at J, with 11 bases between the two ends. Looked up from germline, CDR1 is GTSNPN and CDR2 is SVGIG (reference sequence). The CDR3 is made up of 13 amino acids. This CDR3 is CARGRMNTGELFF. In DNA, the CDR3 is TGTGCCAGAGGACGGATGAACACCGGGGAGCTGTTTTTT.

The table lists this clonotype with a count of one. V gene TRBV5-4 combines with J gene TRBJ1-2, with D possibly TRBD1 on 5 matching bases. This CDR3 contains 12 residues. Trimming took off 5 bases at V and 5 bases at J, with 10 bases between the two ends. Looked up from germline, CDR1 is SGHNT and CDR2 is YYREEE (reference sequence). CDR3 sequence (DNA): TGTGCCAGCAGGGGAGCAGGGTATGGCTACACCTTC. Its protein product is CASRGAGYGYTF.

V is TRBV5-6 and J is TRBJ2-5, with D uncertain. CDR1 and CDR2 (germline): SGHDT, YYEEEE. Trimming stripped 3 bases from V and 0 bases from J, with 6 bases between. CDR3 size: 13 residues. In nucleotides, the CDR3 is TGTGCCAGCAGCTATGACTACCAAGAGACCCAGTACTTC. This encodes CASSYDYQETQYF.

This chain joins TRBV2 and TRBJ2-7; TRBD2 matches 12 bases. Trimming removed 8 bases from V and 5 bases from J; junction bases left unmatched: 13. The germline gives CDR1 SNHLY, CDR2 FYNNEI. The CDR3 consists of 16 residues. The CDR3 sequence is CASQYLTSGGTNEQYF. The DNA for the CDR3 is TGTGCCAGCCAGTACTTAACTAGCGGGGGGACCAACGAGCAGTACTTC.

CDR3 loop: CASSLAWNYGYTF. Written as DNA, the CDR3 is TGCGCCAGCAGCTTGGCATGGAACTATGGCTACACCTTC. This chain connects TRBV5-1 to TRBJ1-2, with D unresolved. This CDR3 contains 13 residues. Trimming pared 0 bases from V and 2 bases from J, leaving 5 bases between. The germline gives CDR1 SGHRS, CDR2 YFSETQ.

This clonotype was counted a few times. The chain employs TRBV20-1 and TRBJ2-3; possibly TRBD2 for D (7 bases). Germline CDR1 DFQATT, CDR2 SNEGSKA (reference sequence). The CDR3 extends over 14 amino acids. The CDR3 protein is CSTPKSGTTDTQYF. The CDR3 region has the DNA TGCAGCACTCCGAAGAGCGGGACAACAGATACGCAGTATTTT.

This chain uses TRBV20-1 with TRBJ1-4; no reliable D call. Per germline, CDR1 DFQATT and CDR2 SNEGSKA (reference sequence). CDR3 size: 14 residues. Trimming stripped 0 bases from V and 8 bases from J, with 13 bases between. CDR3: CSAREGRVGEKLFF. The CDR3 DNA sequence: TGCAGTGCTAGAGAAGGGCGGGTCGGCGAAAAACTGTTTTTT.

The V call is TRBV19, the J call TRBJ2-6; a weak D match, TRBD2 (6 bases). V lost 4 bases, J lost 3 bases, and 16 bases lay in between. The CDR3 runs to 17 residues. Germline V gene sequence: CDR1 LNHDA, CDR2 SQIVND (reference sequence). The CDR3 loop reads CASSRGVGFGGANVLTF. DNA for the CDR3: TGTGCCAGTAGTAGGGGGGTCGGTTTTGGTGGGGCCAACGTCCTGACTTTC.